This TCR beta chain was sequenced in a study of cytomegalovirus exposure and HLA in healthy donors (dated by TCRdb to 2017 to 2019). About the study as a whole: In an earlier analysis of around 540 of the donors, 250 to 350 Gb of sequence data and 100 million or so unique TCR beta sequences from about 190 million T cells were reported. An early release that covered about 600 HLA-typed donors contained approximately 300 gigabases of sequencing data and tens of millions of unique TCR sequences. Among the roughly 370 genotyped donors, around 81% belonged to the genetic ancestry cluster associated with self-reported Caucasian donors. The study aimed to test whether cataloging public T cell receptors could reveal signatures of past pathogen exposure. The study profiled the T cell repertoires of hundreds of subjects by immunosequencing and related them to cytomegalovirus serostatus. Along with the roughly 710-subject first cohort, a separate validation cohort of over 90 different subjects was used. The study combined high-throughput TCR immunosequencing, statistical association of individual TCRs with disease status, and machine learning to predict cytomegalovirus infection status. In a later analysis, previously published TCR beta repertoires from 666 donors were re-analyzed and high-resolution HLA genotyping was added so that TCR occurrence patterns could be studied. Rather than using new phenotypic data, the later analysis identified candidate immune exposures from TCR beta sequences and from how often those sequences occurred across donors. To decide whether each TCR beta V gene segment behaved as functional or pseudogenic, an earlier analysis of fewer than 750 of the donors relied on high-throughput TCR beta sequencing. Alongside the repertoire data, information on donor age, sex, ethnicity and CMV serostatus was compiled. A later genetic analysis took genome-wide SNP genotypes for about 55% of the roughly 700 donors and used that subset as a discovery cohort. Every repertoire in the discovery cohort had been generated on one and the same sequencing platform. HLA typing covered class I and class II loci at four-digit resolution. The number of donors typed differed by locus, with 629-630 for A, B, C, DRB1 and DQB1, roughly 520 for DQA1, approximately 570 for DPA1, and about 450 for DPB1. Because of strong linkage in the cohort, five DR-DQ haplotypes were treated as single units for association and clustering. On average, roughly 240,000 unique TCR beta nucleotide sequences were sequenced per donor among a few hundred genotyped donors of the cohort, with roughly a sixth of those sequences being non-productive.

About this clone: Its antigen is not yet known. No base quality information exists; no much larger clone differs at one position.

Libraries were made using the immunoSEQ multiplex PCR assay. The multiplex PCR relied on a mix of 60 forward primers for TCR Vbeta segments and 13 reverse primers for TCR Jbeta segments. The CDR3 region of rearranged TCR beta genes was amplified from genomic DNA with a multiplex PCR assay. The Illumina HiSeq System was used to sequence the amplified TCR beta libraries as 87-base-pair reads. The original methods were these. A later analysis tallied roughly 80 million unique TCR beta chains across the approximately 670 repertoires, and approximately 12 million of those chains were shared by two or more donors. Raw reads were error-corrected and collapsed into unique sequences by a nearest-neighbor algorithm in which closely related sequences were merged to remove PCR and sequencing errors. Alignment of CDR3 sequences to IMGT reference sequences was used to assign V, D and J gene segments. Each retained sequence needed at least a six-nucleotide match to both a V gene segment and a J gene segment. Rearrangements were called productive when the CDR3 lacked stop codons and stayed in frame with V and J; all others were non-productive. Following IMGT convention, CDR3 was defined as the stretch from the second conserved V-encoded cysteine up to the conserved J-encoded phenylalanine. The earlier analysis of approximately 590 of the donors excluded any sequence lacking an unambiguous match to a single V gene segment. An earlier analysis of fewer than 750 of the donors classified V segments as functional when productive rearrangements were above 56.7% and as segregating when the standard deviation between donors was above 5%. A statistical classification framework was developed to diagnose cytomegalovirus status using the catalog of TCR beta chain sequences. In a later analysis, TCR nucleotide sequences were compared against IMGT/GENE-DB human TR gene sequences so that V and J genes could be assigned. In a later analysis, CDR3 sequences and most-parsimonious VDJ recombination scenarios were assigned using the TCRdist pipeline. In a later analysis, each TCR beta chain was defined by its CDR3 amino acid sequence together with its V-gene family, and reads lacking a unique V-gene family were excluded. A later analysis removed 500 to 650 highly shared, low-generation-probability nucleotide sequences to deal with suspected cross-contamination and a sequencing artifact. For each public chain, a later analysis derived a clonal expansion index from normalized ranks of inferred template counts within each repertoire. Generation probabilities in a later analysis came from a VDJ recombination model fitted to out-of-frame rearrangements, and those results were checked against IGoR. In a later analysis, TCR-TCR, TCR-HLA and TCR-CMV co-occurrence was scored with hypergeometric tests, and a repertoire-size bias correction was applied to TCR pairs. False discovery rates were estimated in a later analysis by permuting HLA or CMV assignments 20 times. A later analysis grouped co-occurring TCRs with DBSCAN, adding TCRdist sequence similarity when clustering within HLA-allele-positive subsets. Repertoires with fewer than 30,000 or more than 120,000 public chains, plus five repertoires with anomalous nucleotide sharing, were excluded from co-occurrence clustering. The table was pulled from immuneACCESS by TCRdb, which kept in-frame rearrangements only. Such tables lose some clones; where checked, under half of the loss comes from unresolved V genes, and the rest has no known cause. V, J and clone size derive from that table, while D and trimming were established from the DNA sequence. Across this sample there are about 160,000 clones, with around 72% seen only once. Of the sample, approximately 6.9% is held by the ten largest clones.

The cohort was made up of around 720 healthy bone marrow donors. Cohort members were all nominally healthy when sampled, although unrecorded immune exposures were likely present. The donor was CMV seropositive and was included in the group of 250 to 350 seropositive cohort members. Every donor gave a peripheral blood sample, and the peripheral blood mononuclear cells from that sample were used for TCR beta sequencing. The Qiagen DNeasy Blood Extraction Kit was used to extract genomic DNA from the blood cell samples. What the authors observed across the whole study: Because some donors lacked HLA typing at each locus, the association tests relied only on the typed subset. In a later analysis, several top co-occurrence clusters were reported to appear linked to parvovirus B19, influenza, CMV and Epstein-Barr virus. Some IMGT-functional V segments, including TRBV6-2 and TRBV6-3, could not be told apart with the 87-base-pair reads, so those segments were excluded. A later analysis associated 16,951 TCR beta sequences with specific HLA alleles at a false discovery rate of 0.05. Compared with the 666-donor mean, donors in an Asian-associated ancestry cluster had fewer N-insertions in productive TCRs, according to a later genetic analysis. When HLA alleles, especially DR and DQ, strongly co-occurred, attributing TCR associations to individual alleles was difficult. It was suggested by the authors that the approach could potentially be generalized to other disease states and immunological phenotypes. A further reported finding was that TCR beta sequences accurately predicted the HLA-A and HLA-B alleles for most subjects in the first cohort. Three of the identified cytomegalovirus-associated TCR beta chains were confirmed in vitro to be specific for cytomegalovirus antigens. Presence/absence analyses assumed roughly uniform sequencing depth across donors, an assumption that may not hold. Most CMV-associated TCR beta chains appeared to be HLA-restricted in a later analysis, and the HLA associations seemed to be driven largely by CMV exposure. Because counts were too low, 15 or so rarely observed V segments, including chromosome 9 orphons, were excluded from the earlier analysis of 587 of the donors. According to a later analysis, TCR association rates differed among HLA loci, with DRB1 alleles showing the most associated TCRs and HLA-C alleles showing the fewest. The study listed 150 to 200 TCR beta chains as associated with cytomegalovirus. The only immune exposure information available for the cohort was CMV serostatus. An association between a missense DCLRE1C variant and V-gene and J-gene trimming of TCR beta chains was found in a later genetic analysis and replicated in an independent cohort. Correlated functional status among segregating V segments might be attributable to linkage disequilibrium, but an unknown experimental factor could not be ruled out. The sequencing pipeline was judged likely to have produced a cluster of highly shared sequence variants as a technical artifact. Compared with equally common non-associated chains, HLA-associated TCR beta chains in a later analysis were more clonally expanded and had lower generation probabilities. While some public TCRs were present in many individuals, most TCR sequences turned up only very rarely across donors. Cytomegalovirus status was reported to be diagnosed by the classifier with high specificity and sensitivity in both the original and validation cohorts. Only TCR beta chains were sequenced in this cohort, and the absence of alpha or paired-chain data limited detectable features. Broadly in line with IMGT annotations, most TCR beta V segments showed up in productive rearrangements about 90% or about 30% of the time in an earlier analysis of 450 to 750 of the donors.

Clipping removes 4 bases from V and 5 bases from J, with 7 as the unmatched junction base count. The germline V gene (reference sequence) sets CDR1 to SEHNR and CDR2 to FQNEAQ. Including the terminal cysteine and phenylalanine, the CDR3 comprises 14 residues. This entry keeps only the CDR3 DNA: 42 bases, framed from base 1. The sequenced material came from PBMCs. This sequence originates from a man aged 35-49 years in good health and CMV-seropositive. The chain links TRBV7-9 with TRBJ2-5; TRBD1 aligns with 7 central bases. The nucleotide sequence is given as TGTGCCAGCAGCTCCACGACAGGGCCGGAGACCCAGTACTTC. Its protein is CASSSTTGPETQYF. Where the CDR3 stops, the reference TRBV7-9 and TRBJ2-5 genes take over; the full variable domain is DTGVSQNPRHKITKRGQNVTFRCDPISEHNRLYWYRQTLGQGPEFLTYFQNEAQLEKSRLLSDRFSAERPKGSFSTLEIQRTEQGDSAMYLCASSSTTGPETQYFGPGTRLLVL.